The 22 T cell receptor beta chains below all came from one sample that was sequenced in a study of blood T cell repertoires in COVID-19. Sequencing was performed with immunoSEQ multiplex PCR; in TCRdb, only in-frame clones are kept and a portion is missing. In the table there are a few hundred thousand clones, 70% to 85% of which are singletons. Material for sequencing was PBMCs or T cells enriched from blood (not recorded which). The receptors stem from a woman in her thirties or forties with acute COVID-19.

J is TRBJ2-3 and V is TRBV10-2; the match to TRBD2 covers 7 bases. V was clipped by 10 bases and J by 2 bases; unmatched bases: 6. CDR3 length: 13 residues. CDR1 is WSHSY and CDR2 is SAAADI in the germline V gene. CDR3 residues: CATRAGNTDTQYF. In nucleotides, the CDR3 is TGCGCCACCCGAGCGGGGAACACAGATACGCAGTATTTT.

DNA of the CDR3: TGTGCCAGCAGTTACTTCGGTGAAGCTTTCTTT. It codes for CASSYFGEAFF. J is TRBJ1-1 and V is TRBV6-5; D ambiguous. The CDR3 consists of 11 residues. The V gene lost 1 base and the J gene lost 7 bases, with 4 bases spanning the gap. Looked up from germline, CDR1 is MNHEY and CDR2 is SVGAGI.

V usage is TRBV4-3 and J usage is TRBJ2-2; tentatively, D is TRBD1 (6 bases). V lost 1 base, J lost 0 bases, and 9 bases lay in between. This CDR3 has 16 amino acids. Looked up from germline, CDR1 is LGHNA and CDR2 is YSLEER. The CDR3 coding sequence is TGCGCCAGCAGCCAAGGGACAGTGACGAACACCGGGGAGCTGTTTTTT. Its protein product is CASSQGTVTNTGELFF.

This chain connects TRBV30 to TRBJ2-1; D not certain. The length of the CDR3 is 15 residues. Germline CDR1 reads GTSNPN; CDR2 reads SVGIG (reference sequence). V gave up 5 bases and J gave up 6 bases, with 20 bases separating them. Here the CDR3 reads CAWGFRSLPINEQFF. The DNA for the CDR3 is TGTGCCTGGGGCTTTCGCAGTCTCCCAATCAATGAGCAGTTCTTC.

The chain is built from TRBV5-1 and TRBJ2-7; D remains unclear. V was cut by 3 bases and J by 6 bases, with 16 bases left in between. Germline V gene sequence: CDR1 SGHRS, CDR2 YFSETQ. This CDR3 is built from 14 residues. CDR3 amino acids: CASSSEVIASEQYF. The CDR3 DNA sequence: TGCGCCAGCAGCTCCGAAGTTATAGCCTCCGAGCAGTACTTC.

The chain is built from TRBV7-6 and TRBJ2-7; a possible D gene is TRBD2 (5 bases). V was shortened by 1 base and J by 10 bases, with 20 bases between the two germline ends. CDR1 is SGHVS, CDR2 FNYEAQ, per germline. CDR3 length equals 15 residues. In nucleotides, the CDR3 is TGTGCCAGCAGCTTAGGACAATCGGAGGAAGGTAGTCAGTACTTC. Amino acid sequence: CASSLGQSEEGSQYF.

The CDR3: CAWKSLAGGPWNEQFF. The CDR3 DNA follows: TGTGCCTGGAAAAGTCTTGCGGGGGGGCCGTGGAATGAGCAGTTCTTC. J is TRBJ2-1 and V is TRBV30; 9 bases match TRBD2. With 4 bases clipped from V and 7 bases from J, the junction kept 14 bases outside the gene matches. The CDR3 has 16 amino acids. Germline lookup yields CDR1 GTSNPN and CDR2 SVGIG (reference sequence).

This clone was seen only once. The genes are TRBV6-4 and TRBJ1-4, with 9 positions matching TRBD1. Germline V gene sequence: CDR1 MRHNA, CDR2 SNTAGT. The ends lost 6 bases at V and 1 base at J; junction bases unmatched: 3. CDR3 length: 15 residues. CDR3 nucleotide sequence: TGTGCCAGCAGGAGACAGGGGGGAACTAATGAAAAACTGTTTTTT. Amino acids: CASRRQGGTNEKLFF.

This chain uses TRBV4-1 with TRBJ1-4; a weak D match, TRBD1 (5 bases). CDR3 length: 15 residues. CDR1 MGHRA and CDR2 YSYEKL come from the germline V gene. V gave up 1 base and J gave up 4 bases, with 10 bases separating them. CDR3 in DNA: TGCGCCAGCAGCCAAGTGGCGGGGGATAATGAAAAACTGTTTTTT. As protein: CASSQVAGDNEKLFF.

The chain is built from TRBV3-1 (or the pseudogene TRBV3-2) and TRBJ1-5; 8 nucleotides match TRBD1. CDR3 size: 15 residues. In germline, CDR1 is LGHDT, CDR2 YNNKEL (reference sequence). Trimming cost V 8 bases and J 5 bases; bases outside gene matches: 11. The chain's CDR3 is CASGTGTGVHQPQHF. In DNA, the CDR3 is TGTGCCAGCGGGACCGGGACAGGTGTTCATCAGCCCCAGCATTTT.

The chain has TRBV11-2 and TRBJ1-1, with a tentative D call TRBD1 (6 bases). In germline, CDR1 is SGHAT, CDR2 FQNNGV. CDR3 size: 15 residues. Trimming shortened V by 1 base and J by 1 base, and 10 bases separated the two germline ends. DNA of the CDR3: TGTGCCAGCAGCTTAGTGGCAGGGGCGAACACTGAAGCTTTCTTT. This encodes CASSLVAGANTEAFF.

The chain couples TRBV9 to TRBJ2-1; maybe TRBD2 (6 bases). Germline values: CDR1 SGDLS, CDR2 YYNGEE. The CDR3 extends over 18 amino acids. V shed 0 bases and J shed 0 bases, with 16 bases lying between them. CDR3 bases: TGTGCCAGCAGCGTAGCAGAATCTAGGACTATCTCCTACAATGAGCAGTTCTTC. It codes for CASSVAESRTISYNEQFF.

The V gene is TRBV27, the J gene TRBJ2-3; a possible D gene is TRBD1 (5 bases). Deletions cut 2 bases from V and 3 bases from J, with 18 bases between. Per the germline V gene, CDR1 is MNHEY and CDR2 is SMNVEV (reference sequence). The CDR3 has 17 amino acids. CDR3: CASSLRQNHGKTDTQYF. The CDR3 region has the DNA TGTGCCAGCAGTTTAAGACAGAACCACGGAAAAACAGATACGCAGTATTTT.

With respect to this clone: One end of the junction varies from germline; a read error may be responsible. The chain links TRBV5-1 to TRBJ1-1; D is uncertain. Germline V gene sequence: CDR1 SGHRS, CDR2 YFSETQ. The CDR3 runs 15 residues. The CDR3: CASNLDPTGNTEAFF. The CDR3 region has the DNA TGCGCCAGCAACTTGGACCCGACGGGGAACACTGAAGCTTTCTTT.

The chain couples TRBV28 to TRBJ2-7; 7 nucleotides agree with TRBD1. There are 15 residues in the CDR3. The germline CDR1 and CDR2 sequences are MDHEN and SYDVKM. Trimming at V came to 3 bases and at J to 3 bases, leaving 8 bases not matched to a gene. The CDR3 DNA sequence: TGTGCCAGCAGTTTTCTACCGGGACAGAACTACGAGCAGTACTTC. Amino acids: CASSFLPGQNYEQYF.

J is TRBJ2-7 and V is TRBV7-9; 8 positions agree with TRBD1. The germline V gene encodes CDR1 SEHNR and CDR2 FQNEAQ (reference sequence). The junction had 7 bases not matched to a gene; V was cut back by 3 bases and J by 3 bases. CDR3 length equals 15 residues. This CDR3 reads CASSFDRGGFYEQYF. The CDR3 region has the DNA TGTGCCAGCAGCTTCGACAGGGGAGGATTCTACGAGCAGTACTTC.

The J gene is TRBJ1-1, the V gene TRBV19, with D possibly being TRBD1 (5 bases). Trimming removed 7 bases from V and 1 base from J, with 13 bases in between. The germline CDR1 and CDR2 sequences are LNHDA and SQIVND (reference sequence). The CDR3 length is 14 residues. The CDR3 DNA sequence: TGTGCCAGTACCCTGACAGCAAGGAACACTGAAGCTTTCTTT. It codes for CASTLTARNTEAFF.

The chain recombines TRBV5-1 with TRBJ2-2; TRBD2 aligns across 7 bases. After removal of 3 bases from V and 3 bases from J, the junction contained 5 bases not matched to a gene. Looked up from germline, CDR1 is SGHRS and CDR2 is YFSETQ. This CDR3 has 15 amino acids. As DNA, the CDR3 is TGCGCCAGCAGCTCCGCGGGAGCCGACACCGGGGAGCTGTTTTTT. It encodes CASSSAGADTGELFF.

The chain carries TRBV23-1 and TRBJ1-2, with unresolved D. TRBV23-1 is reported as an ORF; its role is uncertain. The CDR3 contains 14 residues. The V and J ends lost 8 bases and 3 bases respectively, with 16 bases between them. The CDR3 sequence is CASAAKGPDYGYTF. The CDR3 bases are TGCGCCAGCGCGGCAAAAGGTCCCGACTATGGCTACACCTTC.

The chain recombines TRBV24-1 with TRBJ2-2; maybe TRBD2 (5 bases). The V gene lost 9 bases and the J gene lost 2 bases, with 12 bases spanning the gap. CDR3 length equals 14 residues. Germline V lookup: CDR1 KGHDR, CDR2 SFDVKD. The CDR3 region has the DNA TGTGCCACCCGGGGTCGGACCAACACCGGGGAGCTGTTTTTT. This gives the protein CATRGRTNTGELFF.

This chain links TRBV7-9 with TRBJ2-1; 7 nucleotides line up with TRBD2. The CDR3 is made up of 14 amino acids. V trimming: 5 bases; J trimming: 7 bases; junction bases outside the gene matches: 8. CDR1 and CDR2 from the germline V gene are SEHNR and FQNEAQ (reference sequence). The CDR3 loop is CASSSLGGGNEQFF. In DNA, the CDR3 is TGTGCCAGCAGCAGCCTTGGGGGGGGAAATGAGCAGTTCTTC.

The chain uses TRBV28 and TRBJ2-5; D possibly corresponds to TRBD2 (6 bases). Trimming shortened V by 1 base and J by 1 base, and 19 bases separated the two germline ends. The CDR3 covers 18 residues. Germline V CDR1 and CDR2: MDHEN, SYDVKM. Written as DNA, the CDR3 is TGTGCCAGCAGTTTATTTGTCGTTAGCGGAGAGATCCAAGAGACCCAGTACTTC. Residues: CASSLFVVSGEIQETQYF.